This is a list of T cell receptor beta chains from one sample in a study of blood T cell repertoires in COVID-19. The protocol was immunoSEQ multiplex PCR, while the TCRdb copy is restricted to in-frame clones and leaves out a portion. The data hold 350,000 to 450,000 clones, with approximately 90% observed a single time. Sequenced: PBMCs or T cells enriched from blood (not recorded which). These receptors originate from a woman aged 40-49 years who had been exposed to COVID-19. The CDR3 runs from the conserved cysteine through the conserved F or W. The D gene is left open where the match is weak. Clone size is stated in some rows and not others, as once, few, many or a class when expanded.

d_call clone_size j_call v_call cdr3_aa cdr3_nt
TRBD1 once TRBJ2-7 TRBV2 CASTGDRTGYF TGTGCCAGCACAGGGGACCGGACAGGGTACTTC
TRBD1 NA TRBJ1-3 TRBV10-3 CAISTGQISGNTIYF TGTGCCATCAGTACGGGACAGATCTCTGGAAACACCATATATTTT
TRBD2 NA TRBJ2-7 TRBV18 CASSPRGELQYF TGTGCCAGCTCACCGCGGGGGGAACTGCAGTACTTC
TRBD2 NA TRBJ2-1 TRBV29-1 CSVEWAEGLSLSNEQFF TGCAGCGTTGAATGGGCTGAGGGACTAAGCTTATCGAATGAGCAGTTCTTC
TRBD1 few TRBJ1-2 TRBV2 CASSEAILRTGGVYGYGYTF TGTGCCAGCAGTGAAGCGATACTTAGGACAGGGGGCGTTTACGGGTATGGCTACACCTTC
TRBD2 NA TRBJ2-7 TRBV13 CASSSGLAGDEQYF TGTGCCAGCAGCTCTGGACTAGCGGGAGACGAGCAGTACTTC
TRBD2 NA TRBJ2-4 TRBV5-6 CASSLGTSGGAKNIQYF TGTGCCAGCAGCTTGGGTACTAGCGGGGGAGCCAAAAACATTCAGTACTTC
TRBD1 NA TRBJ1-1 TRBV15 CATSRGQGGGRTEAFF TGTGCCACCAGCAGAGGACAGGGAGGCGGGAGGACTGAAGCTTTCTTT
TRBD1 NA TRBJ2-7 TRBV7-2 CASSRRVGQGTYEQYF TGTGCCAGCAGCCGCAGAGTGGGACAGGGAACCTACGAGCAGTACTTC
TRBD1 NA TRBJ1-6 TRBV30 CAWSPWTGGDSPLHF TGTGCCTGGAGTCCATGGACAGGGGGCGATTCACCCCTCCACTTT
NA NA TRBJ2-5 TRBV5-6 CASSLLTRQETQYF TGTGCCAGCAGCTTGCTGACTAGGCAAGAGACCCAGTACTTC
NA NA TRBJ1-6 TRBV2 CASRALQGSYNSPLHF TGTGCCAGCAGGGCCCTACAGGGAAGCTATAATTCACCCCTCCACTTT
TRBD1 NA TRBJ1-1 TRBV30 CAWSVQGAHTEAFF TGTGCCTGGAGTGTTCAGGGGGCGCATACTGAAGCTTTCTTT
TRBD1 NA TRBJ2-2 TRBV29-1 CSVDSQGDTGELFF TGCAGCGTCGACTCCCAGGGGGACACCGGGGAGCTGTTTTTT
NA NA TRBJ1-2 TRBV3-1/TRBV3-2 CASSQGGGPGYTF TGTGCCAGCAGCCAAGGCGGCGGGCCGGGCTACACCTTC
TRBD1 NA TRBJ1-2 TRBV3-1/TRBV3-2 CASSRGQGYGYTF TGTGCCAGCAGCCGGGGACAGGGCTACGGCTACACCTTC
TRBD1 NA TRBJ2-3 TRBV29-1 CSVSRMTGSYTDTQYF TGCAGCGTTTCCCGGATGACAGGGTCCTACACAGATACGCAGTATTTT
TRBD1 NA TRBJ2-7 TRBV11-2 CASSSGTGAYEQYF TGTGCCAGCAGCTCCGGGACAGGGGCCTACGAGCAGTACTTC
TRBD1 NA TRBJ1-4 TRBV7-9 CASSFTGGEEKLFF TGTGCCAGCAGCTTTACAGGGGGCGAGGAAAAACTGTTTTTT
NA NA TRBJ1-1 TRBV29-1 CSVEARNRGFAEAFF TGCAGCGTTGAAGCTCGGAATCGAGGTTTCGCTGAAGCTTTCTTT
TRBD2 NA TRBJ2-1 TRBV7-9 CASTLRAGGAYNEQFF TGTGCCAGCACCCTAAGGGCGGGAGGCGCCTACAATGAGCAGTTCTTC
NA NA TRBJ2-2 TRBV30 CAWSVLDIGELFF TGTGCCTGGAGTGTGCTAGATATCGGGGAGCTGTTTTTT
NA NA TRBJ2-5 TRBV6-2/TRBV6-3 CASSSTNRWQTQYF TGTGCCAGCAGTTCCACCAACAGGTGGCAGACCCAGTACTTC
TRBD1 NA TRBJ1-3 TRBV18 CASSPRTGTSGNTIYF TGTGCCAGCTCACCACGGACAGGAACCTCTGGAAACACCATATATTTT
TRBD1 NA TRBJ2-7 TRBV15 CATSRDRGGQGNSEQYF TGTGCCACCAGCAGAGATCGAGGGGGACAGGGGAACAGCGAGCAGTACTTC
TRBD1 NA TRBJ1-2 TRBV3-1/TRBV3-2 CASSQDLGQGGYGYTF TGTGCCAGCAGCCAAGACCTTGGACAGGGAGGCTATGGCTACACCTTC
NA NA TRBJ1-2 TRBV29-1 CSVDREDGYTF TGCAGCGTTGACAGGGAGGATGGCTACACCTTC
TRBD1 NA TRBJ2-7 TRBV23-1 CASSPGTVSYEQYF TGCGCCAGCAGTCCGGGGACAGTCTCCTACGAGCAGTACTTC